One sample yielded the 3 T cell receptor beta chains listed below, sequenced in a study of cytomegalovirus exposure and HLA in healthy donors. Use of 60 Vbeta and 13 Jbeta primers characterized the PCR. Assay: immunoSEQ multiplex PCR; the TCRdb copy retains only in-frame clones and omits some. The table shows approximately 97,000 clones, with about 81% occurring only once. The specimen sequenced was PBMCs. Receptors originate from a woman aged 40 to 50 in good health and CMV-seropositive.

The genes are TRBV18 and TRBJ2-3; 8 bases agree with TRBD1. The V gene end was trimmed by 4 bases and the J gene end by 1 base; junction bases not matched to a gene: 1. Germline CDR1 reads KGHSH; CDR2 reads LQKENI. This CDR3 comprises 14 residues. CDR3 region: CASSLRGRTDTQYF. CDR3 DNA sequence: TGTGCCAGCTCACTCAGGGGGCGCACAGATACGCAGTATTTT.

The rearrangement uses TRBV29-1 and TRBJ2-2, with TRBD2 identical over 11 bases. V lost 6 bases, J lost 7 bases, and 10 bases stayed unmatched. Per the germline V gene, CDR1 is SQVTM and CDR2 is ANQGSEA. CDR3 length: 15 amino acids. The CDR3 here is CSVRTSGFPVGELFF. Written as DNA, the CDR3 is TGCAGCGTGAGGACTAGCGGGTTCCCAGTCGGGGAGCTGTTTTTT.

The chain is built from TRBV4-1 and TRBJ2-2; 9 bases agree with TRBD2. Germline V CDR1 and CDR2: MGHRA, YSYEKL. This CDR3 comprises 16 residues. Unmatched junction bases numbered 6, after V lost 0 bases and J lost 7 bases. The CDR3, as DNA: TGCGCCAGCAGCCAAGACGGGTGGCGGGAGGGCGGGGAGCTGTTTTTT. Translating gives CASSQDGWREGGELFF.